This TCR beta chain was captured by sequencing in a study of blood T cell repertoires in COVID-19. Turning to the study itself: Whether acute or convalescent, the COVID-19 samples came from the United States, Italy and Spain. Sample material is recorded as cDNA or gDNA derived from T cells, B-cell-depleted T cells, or PBMCs.

How the authors handled the data: For nucleated cells, counts were estimated from reference gene primer amplification. Sequencing was performed with immunoSEQ multiplex PCR; in TCRdb, only in-frame clones are kept and a portion is missing. D and trimming were read from the DNA, whereas the V and J calls and clone size are those reported in that table. The sample shows roughly 59,000 clones, around 79% of them seen only once. This clone was detected only a few times. The CDR3 contains 13 residues. Germline V gives CDR1 MDHEN, CDR2 SYDVKM. The V end lost 2 bases, the J end lost 5 bases, and 7 bases lay between the germline ends.

The genes are TRBV28 and TRBJ1-5, with D possibly TRBD1 on 5 matching bases. Sequences were obtained from peripheral blood. The clonotype originates from a human donor in a cohort sampled during active COVID-19. In DNA, the CDR3 is TGTGCCAGCAGTTTAGACAGCTATCAGCCCCAGCATTTT. This translates into CASSLDSYQPQHF.